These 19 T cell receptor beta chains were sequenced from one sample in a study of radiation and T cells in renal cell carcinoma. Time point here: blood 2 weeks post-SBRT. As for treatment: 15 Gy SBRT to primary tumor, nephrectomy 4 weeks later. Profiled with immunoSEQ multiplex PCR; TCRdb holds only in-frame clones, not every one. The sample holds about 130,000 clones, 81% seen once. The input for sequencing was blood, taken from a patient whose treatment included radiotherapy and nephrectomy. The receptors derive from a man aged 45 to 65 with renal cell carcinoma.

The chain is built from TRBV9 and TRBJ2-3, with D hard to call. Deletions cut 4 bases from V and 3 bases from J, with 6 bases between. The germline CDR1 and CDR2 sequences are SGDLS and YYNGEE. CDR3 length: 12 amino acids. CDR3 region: CASSSRTDTQYF. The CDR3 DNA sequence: TGTGCCAGCAGCTCCCGGACAGATACGCAGTATTTT.

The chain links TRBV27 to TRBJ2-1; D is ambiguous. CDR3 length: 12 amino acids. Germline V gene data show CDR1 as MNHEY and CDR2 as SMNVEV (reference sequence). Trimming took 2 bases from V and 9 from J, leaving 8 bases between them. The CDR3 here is CASSLRAGEQFF. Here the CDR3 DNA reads TGTGCCAGCAGTTTACGGGCTGGTGAGCAGTTCTTC.

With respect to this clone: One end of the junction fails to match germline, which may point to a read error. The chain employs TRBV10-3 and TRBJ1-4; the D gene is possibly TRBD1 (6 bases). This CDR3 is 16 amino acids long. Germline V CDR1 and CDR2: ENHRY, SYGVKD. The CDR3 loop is CASSSRTVSTNEKLFF. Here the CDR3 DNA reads TGTGCCAGCAGTTCCAGGACAGTTTCAACTAATGAAAAACTGTTTTTT.

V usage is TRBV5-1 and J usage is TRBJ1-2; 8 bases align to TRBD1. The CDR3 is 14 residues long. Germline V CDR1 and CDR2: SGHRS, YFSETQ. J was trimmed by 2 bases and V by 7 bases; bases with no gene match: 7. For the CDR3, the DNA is TGCGCCAGCGGGGACAGGCAGGGGAACTATGGCTACACCTTC. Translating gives CASGDRQGNYGYTF.

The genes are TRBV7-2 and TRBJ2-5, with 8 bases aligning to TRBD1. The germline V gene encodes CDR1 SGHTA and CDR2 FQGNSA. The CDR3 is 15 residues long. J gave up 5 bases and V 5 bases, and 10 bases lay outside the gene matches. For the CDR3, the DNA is TGTGCCAGCAGCCCGCAGACAGGGGAAGGGGAGACCCAGTACTTC. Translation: CASSPQTGEGETQYF.

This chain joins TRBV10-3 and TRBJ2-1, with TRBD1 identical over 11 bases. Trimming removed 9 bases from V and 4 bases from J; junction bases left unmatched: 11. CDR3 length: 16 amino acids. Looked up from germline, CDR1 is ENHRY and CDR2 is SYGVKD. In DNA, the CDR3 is TGTGCCATTTCCTCCGGGACAGGGGGTATTTACAATGAGCAGTTCTTC. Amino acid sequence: CAISSGTGGIYNEQFF.

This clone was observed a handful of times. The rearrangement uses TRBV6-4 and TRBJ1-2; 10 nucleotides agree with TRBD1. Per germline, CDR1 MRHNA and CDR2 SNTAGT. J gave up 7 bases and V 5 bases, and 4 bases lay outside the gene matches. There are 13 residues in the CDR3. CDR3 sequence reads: CASSPDRGTGYTF. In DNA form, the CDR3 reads TGTGCCAGCAGTCCGGACAGGGGGACTGGCTACACCTTC.

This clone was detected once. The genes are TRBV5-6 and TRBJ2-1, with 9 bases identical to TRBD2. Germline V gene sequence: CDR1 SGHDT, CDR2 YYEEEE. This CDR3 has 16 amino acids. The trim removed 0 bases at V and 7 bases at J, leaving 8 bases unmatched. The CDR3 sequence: CASSLVKREARNEQFF. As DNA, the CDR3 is TGTGCCAGCAGCTTGGTGAAGCGGGAGGCCCGGAATGAGCAGTTCTTC.

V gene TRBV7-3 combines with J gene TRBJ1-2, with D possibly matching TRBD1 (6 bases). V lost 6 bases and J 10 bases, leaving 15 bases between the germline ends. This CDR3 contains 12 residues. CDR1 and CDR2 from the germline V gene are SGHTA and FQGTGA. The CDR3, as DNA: TGTGCCAGCAGGTCTACACAGGGCGTCTACACCTTC. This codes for CASRSTQGVYTF.

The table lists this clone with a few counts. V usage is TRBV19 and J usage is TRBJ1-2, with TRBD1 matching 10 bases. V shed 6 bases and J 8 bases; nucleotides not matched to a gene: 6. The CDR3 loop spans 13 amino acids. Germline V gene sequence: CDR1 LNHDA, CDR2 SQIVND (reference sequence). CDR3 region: CASSLTGGRGYTF. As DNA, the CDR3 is TGTGCCAGTAGCCTGACAGGGGGCAGGGGCTACACCTTC.

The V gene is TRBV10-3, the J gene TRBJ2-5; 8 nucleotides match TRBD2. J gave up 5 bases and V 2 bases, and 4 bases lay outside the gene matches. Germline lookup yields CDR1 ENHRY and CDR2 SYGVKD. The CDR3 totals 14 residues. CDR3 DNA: TGTGCCATCAGTGAGAGGTCGGGGGGGGAGACCCAGTACTTC. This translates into CAISERSGGETQYF.

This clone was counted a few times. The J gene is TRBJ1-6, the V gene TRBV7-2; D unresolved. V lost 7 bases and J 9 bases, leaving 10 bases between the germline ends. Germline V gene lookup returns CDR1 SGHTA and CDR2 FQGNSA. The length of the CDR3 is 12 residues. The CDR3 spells CASTSPGSPLHF. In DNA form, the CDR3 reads TGTGCCAGCACTTCACCGGGTTCACCCCTCCACTTT.

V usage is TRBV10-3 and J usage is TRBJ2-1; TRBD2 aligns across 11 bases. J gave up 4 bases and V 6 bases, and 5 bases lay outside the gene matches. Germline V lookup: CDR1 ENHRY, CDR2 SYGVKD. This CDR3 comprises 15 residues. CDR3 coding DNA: TGTGCCATCAGCTCGACTAGCGGGAAGTACAATGAGCAGTTCTTC. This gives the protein CAISSTSGKYNEQFF.

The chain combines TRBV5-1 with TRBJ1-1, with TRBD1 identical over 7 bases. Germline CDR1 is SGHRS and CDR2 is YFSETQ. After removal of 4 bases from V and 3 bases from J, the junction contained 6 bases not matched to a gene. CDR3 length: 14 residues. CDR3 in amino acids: CASSLDRVDTEAFF. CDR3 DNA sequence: TGCGCCAGCAGCCTAGACAGGGTGGACACTGAAGCTTTCTTT.

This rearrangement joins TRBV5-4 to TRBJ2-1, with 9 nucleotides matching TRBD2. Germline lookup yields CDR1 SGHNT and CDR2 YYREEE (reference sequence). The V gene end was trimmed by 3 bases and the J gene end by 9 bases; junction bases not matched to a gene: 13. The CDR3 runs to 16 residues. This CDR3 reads CASSSYAGGPYGEQFF. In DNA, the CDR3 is TGTGCCAGCAGCTCCTACGCGGGAGGGCCTTATGGTGAGCAGTTCTTC.

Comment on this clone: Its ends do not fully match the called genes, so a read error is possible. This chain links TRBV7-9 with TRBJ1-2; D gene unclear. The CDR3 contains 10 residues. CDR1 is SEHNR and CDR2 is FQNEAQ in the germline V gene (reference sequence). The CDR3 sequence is CASSSAPVRF. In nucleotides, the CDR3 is TGTGCCAGCAGCTCAGCTCCGGTCCGCTTC.

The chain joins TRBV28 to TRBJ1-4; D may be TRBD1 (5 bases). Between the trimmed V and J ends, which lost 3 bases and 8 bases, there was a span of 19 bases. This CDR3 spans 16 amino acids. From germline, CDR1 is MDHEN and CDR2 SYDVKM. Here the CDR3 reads CASSLTPGQEGEKLFF. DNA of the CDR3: TGTGCCAGCAGTTTGACGCCCGGGCAAGAGGGGGAAAAACTGTTTTTT.

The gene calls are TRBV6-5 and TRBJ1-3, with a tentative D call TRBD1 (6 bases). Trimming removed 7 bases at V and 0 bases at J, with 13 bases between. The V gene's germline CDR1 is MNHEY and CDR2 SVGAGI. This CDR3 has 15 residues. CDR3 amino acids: CASTGQSYSGNTIYF. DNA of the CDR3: TGTGCCAGCACCGGACAGAGTTACTCTGGAAACACCATATATTTT.

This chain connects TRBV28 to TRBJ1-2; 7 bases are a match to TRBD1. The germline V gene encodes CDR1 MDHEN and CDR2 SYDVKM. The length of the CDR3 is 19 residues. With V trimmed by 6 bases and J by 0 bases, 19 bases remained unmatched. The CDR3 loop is CASSLVDRVGFSANYGYTF. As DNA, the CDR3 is TGTGCCAGCAGCTTGGTAGACAGGGTCGGCTTTTCGGCTAACTATGGCTACACCTTC.